This section outlines one TCR beta chain sequence together with its context. The antigen is unknown. This entry belongs to a study of Graves' ophthalmopathy and Graves' hyperthyroidism. Findings and caveats of the study: With approximately 88% sensitivity and around 80% specificity, a 13-signature model separated ophthalmopathy from stable hyperthyroidism. Blood contained most expanded thyroid clonotypes exceeding 0.001 frequency.

RNA transcripts were the template, and TCR beta CDR3 regions were amplified from them. First-round RT-PCR used HTBI primers; second-round multiplex PCR followed. Each CDR3 protein is one row after TCRdb ran MiXCR on the multiplex PCR reads. This sample yields around 670,000 distinct CDR3 sequences, of which 40% are seen a single time; less than 55% belongs to the top ten. The CDR3 consists of 14 residues. Trimming removed 4 bases from V and 7 bases from J; junction bases left unmatched: 7. The V gene's germline CDR1 is SQVTM and CDR2 ANQGSEA. Other autoimmune diseases, uncontrolled infections, pregnancy or lactation ruled patients out of participation. Symptoms, serum thyroxine and TRAb, thyroid ultrasound, and orbital computed tomography formed the diagnostic basis.

The source material was peripheral blood. The clonotype was recovered from an adult man with Graves' ophthalmopathy. The chain recombines TRBV29-1 with TRBJ1-6, with 7 bases that match TRBD1. CDR3 amino acids: CSVVATGKNSPLHF. For the CDR3, the DNA is TGCAGCGTTGTGGCGACAGGGAAGAATTCACCCCTCCACTTT.